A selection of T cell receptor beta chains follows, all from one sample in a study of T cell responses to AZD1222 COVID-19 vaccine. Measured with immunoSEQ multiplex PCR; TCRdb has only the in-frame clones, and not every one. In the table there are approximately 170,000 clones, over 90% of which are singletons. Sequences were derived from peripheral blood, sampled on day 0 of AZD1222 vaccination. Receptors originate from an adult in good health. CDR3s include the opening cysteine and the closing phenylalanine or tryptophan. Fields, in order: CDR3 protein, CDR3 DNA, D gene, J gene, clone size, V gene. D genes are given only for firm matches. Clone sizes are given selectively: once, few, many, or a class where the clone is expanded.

cdr3_aa: CASSVVGGGINGYTF
cdr3_nt: TGTGCCAGCAGCGTAGTCGGTGGAGGAATCAATGGCTACACCTTC
d_call: NA
j_call: TRBJ1-2
clone_size: NA
v_call: TRBV9

cdr3_aa: CASSYSDRGHEKLFF
cdr3_nt: TGTGCCAGCAGTTACTCGGACAGGGGGCATGAAAAACTGTTTTTT
d_call: TRBD1
j_call: TRBJ1-4
clone_size: few
v_call: TRBV6-5

cdr3_aa: CASSIRDSYNQPQHF
cdr3_nt: TGTGCCAGTAGTATCCGAGACAGTTACAATCAGCCCCAGCATTTT
d_call: NA
j_call: TRBJ1-5
clone_size: few
v_call: TRBV19

cdr3_aa: CASSESNLYRENEQYF
cdr3_nt: TGCGCCAGCAGTGAGTCGAACCTGTATCGGGAAAACGAGCAGTACTTC
d_call: NA
j_call: TRBJ2-7
clone_size: NA
v_call: TRBV10-1

cdr3_aa: CSVERATEAFF
cdr3_nt: TGCAGCGTTGAACGGGCAACTGAAGCTTTCTTT
d_call: NA
j_call: TRBJ1-1
clone_size: NA
v_call: TRBV29-1

cdr3_aa: CASTNPGSHTQYF
cdr3_nt: TGCGCCAGCACCAACCCGGGGTCGCATACGCAGTATTTT
d_call: NA
j_call: TRBJ2-3
clone_size: NA
v_call: TRBV10-1

cdr3_aa: CSGGQAMRDEQYF
cdr3_nt: TGCAGCGGGGGACAGGCTATGAGGGACGAGCAGTACTTC
d_call: TRBD1
j_call: TRBJ2-7
clone_size: once
v_call: TRBV29-1

cdr3_aa: CASRIGSGTYTGELFF
cdr3_nt: TGTGCCAGCAGGATTGGGAGCGGGACCTACACCGGGGAGCTGTTTTTT
d_call: TRBD2
j_call: TRBJ2-2
clone_size: NA
v_call: TRBV5-8

cdr3_aa: CASSFRDINTEAFF
cdr3_nt: TGCGCCAGCAGCTTCAGGGACATTAACACTGAAGCTTTCTTT
d_call: NA
j_call: TRBJ1-1
clone_size: few
v_call: TRBV5-1

cdr3_aa: CASTPPPLGGYTF
cdr3_nt: TGTGCCAGCACCCCCCCTCCCCTGGGTGGCTACACCTTC
d_call: NA
j_call: TRBJ1-2
clone_size: NA
v_call: TRBV28

cdr3_aa: CASRDPGFPNTEAFF
cdr3_nt: TGTGCCTCTCGAGATCCGGGCTTTCCGAACACTGAAGCTTTCTTT
d_call: NA
j_call: TRBJ1-1
clone_size: NA
v_call: TRBV6-5

cdr3_aa: CATSRDSGAATGNQPQHF
cdr3_nt: TGTGCCACCAGCAGAGATAGTGGTGCCGCTACGGGCAATCAGCCCCAGCATTTT
d_call: NA
j_call: TRBJ1-5
clone_size: NA
v_call: TRBV15

cdr3_aa: CASSWVQGAGSGYTF
cdr3_nt: TGTGCCAGCAGCTGGGTGCAGGGGGCGGGAAGTGGCTACACCTTC
d_call: TRBD1
j_call: TRBJ1-2
clone_size: NA
v_call: TRBV11-2

cdr3_aa: CASSRLTGGSGETQYF
cdr3_nt: TGTGCCAGCAGCCGATTGACAGGGGGCTCCGGAGAGACCCAGTACTTC
d_call: TRBD1
j_call: TRBJ2-5
clone_size: NA
v_call: TRBV3-1/TRBV3-2

cdr3_aa: CASSVATTDPNYGYTF
cdr3_nt: TGTGCCAGCAGCGTAGCTACGACTGACCCTAACTATGGCTACACCTTC
d_call: NA
j_call: TRBJ1-2
clone_size: NA
v_call: TRBV9

cdr3_aa: CASSQGQGRYEQYF
cdr3_nt: TGTGCCAGCAGCCAGGGACAGGGGAGGTACGAGCAGTACTTC
d_call: TRBD1
j_call: TRBJ2-7
clone_size: once
v_call: TRBV5-6

cdr3_aa: CASSPRAMFPLGTDTQYF
cdr3_nt: TGTGCCAGCAGCCCGCGGGCAATGTTCCCTCTTGGGACAGATACGCAGTATTTT
d_call: NA
j_call: TRBJ2-3
clone_size: NA
v_call: TRBV11-2

cdr3_aa: CASSQSRSEQFF
cdr3_nt: TGCGCCAGCAGCCAATCCCGAAGTGAGCAGTTCTTC
d_call: NA
j_call: TRBJ2-1
clone_size: NA
v_call: TRBV4-1

cdr3_aa: CASSLRSGLFYEQYF
cdr3_nt: TGTGCCAGCAGTCTTCGGTCAGGCCTATTCTACGAGCAGTACTTC
d_call: NA
j_call: TRBJ2-7
clone_size: NA
v_call: TRBV3-1/TRBV3-2

cdr3_aa: CASSLLARSGATGELFF
cdr3_nt: TGTGCCAGTAGTCTACTCGCCCGGTCAGGGGCCACCGGGGAGCTGTTTTTT
d_call: NA
j_call: TRBJ2-2
clone_size: NA
v_call: TRBV19

cdr3_aa: CASRKQGLVLEQYF
cdr3_nt: TGTGCCAGCAGGAAGCAGGGTCTCGTCCTCGAGCAGTACTTC
d_call: NA
j_call: TRBJ2-7
clone_size: NA
v_call: TRBV6-5

cdr3_aa: CASSQEGQDQPQHF
cdr3_nt: TGTGCCAGCAGCCAAGAGGGACAGGATCAGCCCCAGCATTTT
d_call: TRBD1
j_call: TRBJ1-5
clone_size: NA
v_call: TRBV3-1/TRBV3-2

cdr3_aa: CASSESGNGYTF
cdr3_nt: TGTGCCAGCAGTGAATCAGGGAATGGCTACACCTTC
d_call: NA
j_call: TRBJ1-2
clone_size: NA
v_call: TRBV25-1

cdr3_aa: CASSVPSILPYNEQFF
cdr3_nt: TGCGCCAGCAGCGTACCATCAATTTTACCCTACAATGAGCAGTTCTTC
d_call: NA
j_call: TRBJ2-1
clone_size: NA
v_call: TRBV5-1

cdr3_aa: CASSPGGYGYTF
cdr3_nt: TGTGCCAGCAGCCCCGGCGGGTATGGCTACACCTTC
d_call: NA
j_call: TRBJ1-2
clone_size: NA
v_call: TRBV7-2

cdr3_aa: CASSLLETAQYF
cdr3_nt: TGTGCCAGCAGTTTATTAGAAACGGCGCAGTACTTC
d_call: NA
j_call: TRBJ2-7
clone_size: NA
v_call: TRBV12-3/TRBV12-4

cdr3_aa: CAISEAGTGREKLFF
cdr3_nt: TGTGCCATCAGTGAAGCCGGGACAGGGAGGGAAAAACTGTTTTTT
d_call: TRBD1
j_call: TRBJ1-4
clone_size: NA
v_call: TRBV10-3

cdr3_aa: CASSQDYSRPSYEQYF
cdr3_nt: TGTGCCAGCAGCCAAGATTATAGTAGACCGTCCTACGAGCAGTACTTC
d_call: NA
j_call: TRBJ2-7
clone_size: NA
v_call: TRBV4-2

cdr3_aa: CASSRGGNTGELFF
cdr3_nt: TGTGCCAGCAGCCGAGGCGGGAACACCGGGGAGCTGTTTTTT
d_call: NA
j_call: TRBJ2-2
clone_size: NA
v_call: TRBV14

cdr3_aa: CASSSAGTSGRGGGELFF
cdr3_nt: TGTGCCAGCTCGTCCGCCGGGACTAGCGGGAGGGGAGGCGGGGAGCTGTTTTTT
d_call: TRBD2
j_call: TRBJ2-2
clone_size: NA
v_call: TRBV18

cdr3_aa: CASSLDLAGELFF
cdr3_nt: TGTGCCAGCAGCTTGGATTTGGCCGGGGAGCTGTTTTTT
d_call: NA
j_call: TRBJ2-2
clone_size: few
v_call: TRBV5-6

cdr3_aa: CASSYDIRGEKLFF
cdr3_nt: TGTGCCAGCAGTTACGACATCAGGGGTGAAAAACTGTTTTTT
d_call: NA
j_call: TRBJ1-4
clone_size: NA
v_call: TRBV6-5

cdr3_aa: CASSLMGSGWGSEETQYF
cdr3_nt: TGTGCCAGCAGCTTGATGGGGTCAGGGTGGGGCAGCGAAGAGACCCAGTACTTC
d_call: NA
j_call: TRBJ2-5
clone_size: NA
v_call: TRBV5-6

cdr3_aa: CASKVLTSNQPQHF
cdr3_nt: TGTGCCAGCAAAGTACTGACGAGCAATCAGCCCCAGCATTTT
d_call: NA
j_call: TRBJ1-5
clone_size: NA
v_call: TRBV6-5

cdr3_aa: CASSPYWTNTGELFF
cdr3_nt: TGTGCCAGCAGTCCCTACTGGACGAACACCGGGGAGCTGTTTTTT
d_call: NA
j_call: TRBJ2-2
clone_size: NA
v_call: TRBV27

cdr3_aa: CATSRESTTRAGANVLTF
cdr3_nt: TGTGCCACCAGCAGAGAAAGCACGACGAGGGCCGGGGCCAACGTCCTGACTTTC
d_call: NA
j_call: TRBJ2-6
clone_size: NA
v_call: TRBV15

cdr3_aa: CASSPDWGVVSGYTF
cdr3_nt: TGCGCCAGCAGCCCAGATTGGGGGGTGGTGAGTGGCTACACCTTC
d_call: NA
j_call: TRBJ1-2
clone_size: NA
v_call: TRBV4-1

cdr3_aa: CASSKPRGTSGWLGGETQYF
cdr3_nt: TGTGCCAGTAGTAAACCCCGCGGGACTAGCGGGTGGCTAGGAGGAGAGACCCAGTACTTC
d_call: TRBD2
j_call: TRBJ2-5
clone_size: NA
v_call: TRBV19

cdr3_aa: CASTGPYNTEAFF
cdr3_nt: TGTGCCAGCACGGGGCCCTACAACACTGAAGCTTTCTTT
d_call: NA
j_call: TRBJ1-1
clone_size: NA
v_call: TRBV6-5

cdr3_aa: CASSGAGAGSQHF
cdr3_nt: TGTGCCAGTAGTGGGGCAGGGGCGGGATCCCAGCATTTT
d_call: NA
j_call: TRBJ1-5
clone_size: NA
v_call: TRBV19

cdr3_aa: CASSEVDTEAFF
cdr3_nt: TGTGCCAGCAGTGAGGTGGACACTGAAGCTTTCTTT
d_call: NA
j_call: TRBJ1-1
clone_size: NA
v_call: TRBV6-1

cdr3_aa: CASSPNPGSTGTEAFF
cdr3_nt: TGTGCCAGCAGTCCGAATCCGGGTTCGACGGGCACTGAAGCTTTCTTT
d_call: NA
j_call: TRBJ1-1
clone_size: NA
v_call: TRBV28

cdr3_aa: CASSRLGGGAQGDTQYF
cdr3_nt: TGTGCCAGCAGCCGCCTAGGAGGGGGGGCTCAGGGGGATACGCAGTATTTT
d_call: NA
j_call: TRBJ2-3
clone_size: NA
v_call: TRBV7-9

cdr3_aa: CASSVQGNEQFF
cdr3_nt: TGCGCCAGCAGCGTACAGGGGAATGAGCAGTTCTTC
d_call: TRBD1
j_call: TRBJ2-1
clone_size: NA
v_call: TRBV5-1

cdr3_aa: CASSQLAGGYEQYF
cdr3_nt: TGTGCCAGCAGCCAGCTAGCGGGGGGTTACGAGCAGTACTTC
d_call: TRBD2
j_call: TRBJ2-7
clone_size: NA
v_call: TRBV13

cdr3_aa: CASSIGGQAKNIQYF
cdr3_nt: TGTGCCAGTAGTATAGGGGGACAGGCCAAAAACATTCAGTACTTC
d_call: TRBD1
j_call: TRBJ2-4
clone_size: NA
v_call: TRBV19

cdr3_aa: CASSASPGGGKAFF
cdr3_nt: TGTGCCAGCAGCGCCAGTCCGGGGGGTGGGAAAGCTTTCTTT
d_call: NA
j_call: TRBJ1-1
clone_size: NA
v_call: TRBV7-9

cdr3_aa: CASSWIGGFQETQYF
cdr3_nt: TGCGCCAGCAGCTGGATAGGCGGGTTCCAAGAGACCCAGTACTTC
d_call: NA
j_call: TRBJ2-5
clone_size: once
v_call: TRBV5-1

cdr3_aa: CASEPQGWETQYF
cdr3_nt: TGTGCCAGTGAACCTCAGGGTTGGGAGACCCAGTACTTC
d_call: NA
j_call: TRBJ2-5
clone_size: NA
v_call: TRBV7-8

cdr3_aa: CASSLELPRFTDTQYF
cdr3_nt: TGTGCCAGCAGTTTGGAGTTGCCCCGGTTCACAGATACGCAGTATTTT
d_call: NA
j_call: TRBJ2-3
clone_size: NA
v_call: TRBV27

cdr3_aa: CASSLSGGGTYNEQFF
cdr3_nt: TGTGCCAGCAGCCTCTCTGGGGGGGGCACCTACAATGAGCAGTTCTTC
d_call: NA
j_call: TRBJ2-1
clone_size: NA
v_call: TRBV28